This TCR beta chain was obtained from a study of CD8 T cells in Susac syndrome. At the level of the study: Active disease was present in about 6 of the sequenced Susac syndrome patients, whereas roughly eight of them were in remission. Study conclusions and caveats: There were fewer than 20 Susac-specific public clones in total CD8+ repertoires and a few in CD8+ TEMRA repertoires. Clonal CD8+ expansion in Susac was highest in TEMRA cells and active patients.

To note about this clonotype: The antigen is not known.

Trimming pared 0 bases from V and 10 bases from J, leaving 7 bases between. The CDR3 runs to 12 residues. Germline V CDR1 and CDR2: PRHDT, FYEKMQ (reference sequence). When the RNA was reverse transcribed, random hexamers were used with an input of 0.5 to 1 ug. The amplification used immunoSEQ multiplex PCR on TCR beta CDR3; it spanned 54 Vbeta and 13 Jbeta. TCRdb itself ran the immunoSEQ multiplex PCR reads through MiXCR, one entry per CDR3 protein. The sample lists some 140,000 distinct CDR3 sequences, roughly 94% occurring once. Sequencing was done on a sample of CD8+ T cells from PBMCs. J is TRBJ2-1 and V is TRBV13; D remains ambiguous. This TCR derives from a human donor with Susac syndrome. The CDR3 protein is CASSLGRVEQFF. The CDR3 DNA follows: TGTGCCAGCAGCTTAGGCCGGGTAGAGCAGTTCTTC.